Below are 8 T cell receptor beta chains sequenced from a single sample in a study of CD8+ T cells in alopecia areata. Described treatment: oral pan-JAK inhibitor, 5-10 mg twice daily. Reverse transcribed after extraction, RNA yielded cDNA as the sequencing template. Assay used: immunoSEQ multiplex PCR; TCRdb lists only in-frame clones, some missing. This sample has approximately 300,000 clones; roughly 50% occur once, and the top ten carry under 2%. The starting material was CD4+ T cells sorted from blood, obtained at week 24, from a patient treated with tofacitinib. These receptors were taken from a human donor with alopecia areata.

Remarks on this clone: At the DNA level, this CDR3 is encoded by other sequences in the same sample as well. The rearrangement uses TRBV6-5 and TRBJ2-7; 7 nucleotides match TRBD1. CDR3 length equals 11 residues. The V gene end was trimmed by 6 bases and the J gene end by 7 bases; junction bases not matched to a gene: 3. Germline V gene sequence: CDR1 MNHEY, CDR2 SVGAGI. The CDR3 reads CASRQGYEQYF. Written as DNA, the CDR3 is TGTGCCAGCAGACAGGGGTATGAGCAGTACTTC.

This clone was recorded a few times. J is TRBJ1-2 and V is TRBV5-5, with D perhaps TRBD1 (6 bases). Trimming removed 5 bases at V and 5 bases at J, with 22 bases between. Germline V lookup: CDR1 SGHKS, CDR2 YYEKEE (reference sequence). CDR3 length equals 16 residues. The CDR3 DNA reads as TGTGCCAGCAGGATGCCCGGGGGCCGCTCGGGTTATGGCTACACCTTC. Translated, it gives CASRMPGGRSGYGYTF.

This chain connects TRBV6-5 to TRBJ1-2; D possibly corresponds to TRBD1 (6 bases). Per the germline V gene, CDR1 is MNHEY and CDR2 is SVGAGI. The CDR3 is 15 residues long. Deletions cut 0 bases from V and 8 bases from J, with 16 bases between. CDR3 coding DNA: TGTGCCAGCAGTTACTCGACAGGACAGAGCGGGGGCTACACCTTC. Residues: CASSYSTGQSGGYTF.

This sequence joins TRBV5-1 and TRBJ2-5, with 8 bases aligning to TRBD1. The tail of the sequence fits TRBJ2-7 better, so the J call may be wrong. Germline V lookup: CDR1 SGHRS, CDR2 YFSETQ. CDR3 length equals 15 residues. In DNA, the CDR3 is TGCGCCAGCAGCTTGGATGGACAGGGACCCTACGAGCAGTACTTC. Its translation is CASSLDGQGPYEQYF.

This clone turned up a few times. This chain joins TRBV6-1 and TRBJ1-6, with 8 bases that match TRBD1. This CDR3 has 15 residues. J was trimmed by 7 bases and V by 0 bases; bases with no gene match: 2. Germline V CDR1 and CDR2: MNHNS, SASEGT. CDR3 bases: TGTGCCAGCAGTGAAGCCGGACAGGGAAATTCACCCCTCCACTTT. Protein: CASSEAGQGNSPLHF.

The chain carries TRBV18 and TRBJ2-6, with D possibly being TRBD1 or TRBD2 (6 bases each). There are 17 residues in the CDR3. Trimming removed 2 bases at V and 0 bases at J, with 11 bases between. Germline V gives CDR1 KGHSH, CDR2 LQKENI. Here the CDR3 reads CASSPWGAHSGANVLTF. CDR3 DNA: TGTGCCAGCTCACCATGGGGGGCACACTCTGGGGCCAACGTCCTGACTTTC.

The chain is built from TRBV30 and TRBJ2-7; D not certain. There are 12 residues in the CDR3. V lost 5 bases to trimming and J lost 2 bases, with 10 bases between them. CDR1 and CDR2 (germline): GTSNPN, SVGIG (reference sequence). CDR3 sequence: CAWWSPPYEQYF. The CDR3 DNA sequence: TGTGCCTGGTGGTCTCCTCCCTACGAGCAGTACTTC.

The V call is TRBV2, the J call TRBJ1-2; TRBD1 is a possible D gene (6 bases). Germline lookup yields CDR1 SNHLY and CDR2 FYNNEI. This CDR3 contains 13 residues. CDR3 loop: CAGRAGGLYGYTF. The CDR3 DNA reads as TGTGCAGGGCGAGCGGGGGGCCTCTATGGCTACACCTTC. Looking up the rest from reference TRBV2 and TRBJ1-2 gives the full variable domain: EPEVTQTPSHQVTQMGQEVILRCVPISNHLYFYWYRQILGQKVEFLVSFYNNEISEKSEIFDDQFSVERPDGSNFTLKIRSTKLEDSAMYFCAGRAGGLYGYTFGSGTRLTVV.